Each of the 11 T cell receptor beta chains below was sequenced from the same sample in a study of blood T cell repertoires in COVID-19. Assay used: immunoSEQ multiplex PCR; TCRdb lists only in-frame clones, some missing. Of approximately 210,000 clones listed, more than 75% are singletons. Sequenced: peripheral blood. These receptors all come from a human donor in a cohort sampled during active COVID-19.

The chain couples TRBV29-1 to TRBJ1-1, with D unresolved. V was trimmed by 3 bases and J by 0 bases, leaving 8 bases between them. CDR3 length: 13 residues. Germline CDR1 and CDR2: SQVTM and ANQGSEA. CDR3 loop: CSVDDGVNTEAFF. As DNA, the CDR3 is TGCAGCGTTGACGACGGGGTGAACACTGAAGCTTTCTTT. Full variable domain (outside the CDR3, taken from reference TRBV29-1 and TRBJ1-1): SAVISQKPSRDICQRGTSLTIQCQVDSQVTMMFWYRQQPGQSLTLIATANQGSEATYESGFVIDKFPISRPNLTFSTLTVSNMSPEDSSIYLCSVDDGVNTEAFFGQGTRLTVV.

The CDR3 sequence is CASSTQGAGKLFF. DNA for the CDR3: TGTGCCAGCAGTACACAGGGGGCAGGAAAACTGTTTTTT. The genes are TRBV28 and TRBJ1-4, with TRBD1 matching 9 bases. The V and J ends lost 5 bases and 10 bases, in that order; junction bases with no gene match: 5. The germline CDR1 and CDR2 sequences are MDHEN and SYDVKM. The CDR3 runs to 13 residues.

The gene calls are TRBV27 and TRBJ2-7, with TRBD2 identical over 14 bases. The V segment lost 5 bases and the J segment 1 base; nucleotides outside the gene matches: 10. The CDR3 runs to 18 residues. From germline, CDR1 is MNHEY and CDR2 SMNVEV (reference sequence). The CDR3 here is CASSKTSGRAGVSYEQYF. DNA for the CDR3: TGTGCCAGCAGTAAGACTAGCGGGAGGGCCGGGGTTTCCTACGAGCAGTACTTC.

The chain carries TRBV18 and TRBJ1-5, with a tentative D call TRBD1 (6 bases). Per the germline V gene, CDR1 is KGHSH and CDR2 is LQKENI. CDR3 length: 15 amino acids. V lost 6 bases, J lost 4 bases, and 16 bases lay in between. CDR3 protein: CASSPSVGANQPQHF. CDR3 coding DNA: TGTGCCAGCTCCCCGTCTGTGGGGGCGAATCAGCCCCAGCATTTT.

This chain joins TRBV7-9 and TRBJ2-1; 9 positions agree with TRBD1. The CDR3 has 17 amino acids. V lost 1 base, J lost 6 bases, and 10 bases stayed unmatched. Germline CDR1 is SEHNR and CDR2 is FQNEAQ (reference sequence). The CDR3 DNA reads TGTGCCAGCAGCTTAGGAACGGGACAGGGAAGACTCAATGAGCAGTTCTTC. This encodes CASSLGTGQGRLNEQFF. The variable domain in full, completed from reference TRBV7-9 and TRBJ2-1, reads DTGVSQNPRHKITKRGQNVTFRCDPISEHNRLYWYRQTLGQGPEFLTYFQNEAQLEKSRLLSDRFSAERPKGSFSTLEIQRTEQGDSAMYLCASSLGTGQGRLNEQFFGPGTRLTVL.

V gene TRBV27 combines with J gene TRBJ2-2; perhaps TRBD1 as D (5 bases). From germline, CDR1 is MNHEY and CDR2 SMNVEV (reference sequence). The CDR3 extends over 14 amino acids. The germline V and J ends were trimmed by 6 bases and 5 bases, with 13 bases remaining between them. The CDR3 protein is CASRGQGRTGELFF. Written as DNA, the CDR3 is TGTGCCAGCAGGGGGCAGGGCAGGACCGGGGAGCTGTTTTTT.

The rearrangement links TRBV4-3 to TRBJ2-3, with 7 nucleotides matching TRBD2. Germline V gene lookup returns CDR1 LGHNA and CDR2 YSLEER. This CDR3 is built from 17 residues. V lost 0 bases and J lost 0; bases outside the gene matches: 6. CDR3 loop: CASSQDSVGGSTDTQYF. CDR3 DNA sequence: TGCGCCAGCAGCCAAGATTCGGTCGGGGGGAGCACAGATACGCAGTATTTT.

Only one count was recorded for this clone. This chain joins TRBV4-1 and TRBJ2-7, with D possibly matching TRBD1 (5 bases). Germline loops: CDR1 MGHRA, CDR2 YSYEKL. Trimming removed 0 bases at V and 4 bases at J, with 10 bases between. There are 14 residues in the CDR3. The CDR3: CASSQEPQGYEQYF. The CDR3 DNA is TGCGCCAGCAGCCAAGAGCCCCAGGGATACGAGCAGTACTTC.

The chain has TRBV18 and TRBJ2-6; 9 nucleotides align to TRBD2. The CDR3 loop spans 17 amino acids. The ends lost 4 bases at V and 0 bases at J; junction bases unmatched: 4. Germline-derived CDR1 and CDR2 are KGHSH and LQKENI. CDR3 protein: CASSRLADSSGANVLTF. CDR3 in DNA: TGTGCCAGCTCACGACTAGCGGATAGCTCTGGGGCCAACGTCCTGACTTTC. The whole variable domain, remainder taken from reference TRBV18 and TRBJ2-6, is NAGVMQNPRHLVRRRGQEARLRCSPMKGHSHVYWYRQLPEEGLKFMVYLQKENIIDESGMPKERFSAEFPKEGPSILRIQQVVRGDSAAYFCASSRLADSSGANVLTFGAGSRLTVL.

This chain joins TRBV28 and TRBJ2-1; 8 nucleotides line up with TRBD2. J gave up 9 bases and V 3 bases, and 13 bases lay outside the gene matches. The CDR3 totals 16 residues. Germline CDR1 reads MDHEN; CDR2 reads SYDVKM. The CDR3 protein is CASSFRASGRAFEQFF. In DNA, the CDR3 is TGTGCCAGCAGTTTTAGGGCTAGCGGGCGGGCGTTTGAGCAGTTCTTC.

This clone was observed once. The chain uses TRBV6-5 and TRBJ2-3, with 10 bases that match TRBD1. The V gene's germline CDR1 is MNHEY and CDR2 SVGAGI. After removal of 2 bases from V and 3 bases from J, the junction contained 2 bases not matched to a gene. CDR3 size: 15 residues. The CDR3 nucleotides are TGTGCCAGCAGTTACACGGGACAGGGGACAGATACGCAGTATTTT. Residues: CASSYTGQGTDTQYF.